Each of the 20 T cell receptor beta chains below was sequenced from the same sample in a study of T-cell memory formation after mild COVID-19. TCRdb recomputed calls from the 5' RACE reads with MiXCR, one row per CDR3 protein. The sample holds 400,000 to 500,000 distinct CDR3 sequences, over 15% seen once. Material for sequencing was PBMCs or a T cell subset sorted from them (not recorded which). The receptor set was obtained from a man aged 18 to 35 who had mild COVID-19 (a few samples of this study predate the infection). Cell type and time point are not known.

This clonotype has more than one count but fewer than ten. The chain is built from TRBV7-2 and TRBJ1-5; D is ambiguous. V dropped 5 bases and J dropped 6 bases, with 11 bases sitting between them. Germline CDR1 and CDR2: SGHTA and FQGNSA. This CDR3 is 13 amino acids long. The CDR3 DNA is TGTGCCAGCAGCACACGTGCTGGTCAGCCCCAGCATTTT. Protein: CASSTRAGQPQHF.

The chain joins TRBV7-9 to TRBJ1-2; 8 positions agree with TRBD1. The junction had 7 bases not matched to a gene; V was cut back by 3 bases and J by 4 bases. Germline CDR1 is SEHNR and CDR2 is FQNEAQ (reference sequence). This CDR3 has 15 residues. The CDR3 sequence: CASSLDTGGLYGYTF. In DNA form, the CDR3 reads TGTGCCAGCAGCTTGGACACAGGGGGGCTCTATGGCTACACCTTC.

The rearrangement uses TRBV7-8 and TRBJ2-4; tentatively, D is TRBD2 (6 bases). Trimming pared 5 bases from V and 5 bases from J, leaving 16 bases between. The CDR3 has 15 amino acids. Germline V gene lookup returns CDR1 SGHVS and CDR2 FQNEAQ. Here the CDR3 DNA reads TGTGCCAGCAGCGACCACCAGGGACTGGAAAACATTCAGTACTTC. Translation: CASSDHQGLENIQYF.

This rearrangement joins TRBV5-1 to TRBJ2-7; TRBD1 aligns across 9 bases. V gave up 7 bases and J gave up 3 bases; unmatched junction bases: 14. Germline V gene data show CDR1 as SGHRS and CDR2 as YFSETQ. This CDR3 is 16 amino acids long. CDR3 in amino acids: CASSESAGTGFYEQYF. Here the CDR3 DNA reads TGCGCCAGCTCAGAATCCGCCGGGACAGGGTTCTACGAGCAGTACTTC.

The V call is TRBV7-8, the J call TRBJ2-1; D might be TRBD2 (6 bases). In germline, CDR1 is SGHVS, CDR2 FQNEAQ. Trimming stripped 4 bases from V and 6 bases from J, with 19 bases between. The CDR3 runs 16 residues. CDR3 sequence (DNA): TGTGCCAGCAGCTCCCGAGACTGGACTAACCCCAATGAGCAGTTCTTC. Its translation: CASSSRDWTNPNEQFF.

This clonotype has just a few counts. J is TRBJ2-6 and V is TRBV7-9; D remains ambiguous. CDR1 SEHNR and CDR2 FQNEAQ come from the germline V gene (reference sequence). Trimming cost V 5 bases and J 0 bases, with 8 bases left between them. The CDR3 length is 15 residues. The CDR3 coding sequence is TGTGCCAGCAGCCGGGTCCACTCTGGGGCCAACGTCCTGACTTTC. Translation gives CASSRVHSGANVLTF.

The genes are TRBV15 and TRBJ2-2; D possibly corresponds to TRBD1 (6 bases). In germline, CDR1 is LNHNV, CDR2 YYDKDF (reference sequence). V gave up 1 base and J gave up 1 base, with 10 bases separating them. CDR3 length equals 16 residues. CDR3 nucleotide sequence: TGTGCCACCAGCAGAGGGACAGACGTGAACACCGGGGAGCTGTTTTTT. This sequence encodes CATSRGTDVNTGELFF. Based on the CDR3 plus reference TRBV15 and TRBJ2-2, the full variable domain is DAMVIQNPRYQVTQFGKPVTLSCSQTLNHNVMYWYQQKSSQAPKLLFHYYDKDFNNEADTPDNFQSRRPNTSFCFLDIRSPGLGDTAMYLCATSRGTDVNTGELFFGEGSRLTVL.

CDR3 nucleotides: TGTGCCTGGAGTGTAAGGGGGAGTCAGCCCCAGCATTTT. This encodes CAWSVRGSQPQHF. This chain uses TRBV30 with TRBJ1-5, with D possibly being TRBD1 (6 bases). Trimming shortened V by 0 bases and J by 6 bases, and 9 bases separated the two germline ends. CDR3 length: 13 amino acids. CDR1 and CDR2 from the germline V gene are GTSNPN and SVGIG (reference sequence). Together with reference TRBV30 and TRBJ1-5, the CDR3 gives the full variable domain: SQTIHQWPATLVQPVGSPLSLECTVEGTSNPNLYWYRQAAGRGLQLLFYSVGIGQISSEVPQNLSASRPQDRQFILSSKKLLLSDSGFYLCAWSVRGSQPQHFGDGTRLSIL.

The V and J genes are TRBV15 and TRBJ2-4; the D gene is possibly TRBD2 (5 bases). The CDR3 runs 16 residues. Looked up from germline, CDR1 is LNHNV and CDR2 is YYDKDF (reference sequence). The V gene lost 5 bases and the J gene lost 0 bases, with 14 bases spanning the gap. CDR3 region: CATSGYAGIAKNIQYF. In DNA form, the CDR3 reads TGTGCCACCAGCGGTTATGCGGGTATAGCCAAAAACATTCAGTACTTC.

This chain uses TRBV5-1 with TRBJ2-7, with no clear D. Trimming took 4 bases from V and 1 from J, leaving 12 bases between them. Germline CDR1 and CDR2: SGHRS and YFSETQ. CDR3 size: 14 residues. The CDR3 coding sequence is TGCGCCAGCAGCCTCGGGCAGCCATCCTACGAGCAGTACTTC. It codes for CASSLGQPSYEQYF.

This clonotype has a single count. The V and J genes are TRBV6-5 and TRBJ2-7, with TRBD1 matching 8 bases. From germline, CDR1 is MNHEY and CDR2 SVGAGI. CDR3 length: 14 residues. V gave up 10 bases and J gave up 7 bases; unmatched junction bases: 15. DNA for the CDR3: TGTGCCATCAGCCCCGGACAGGGAGTAGGAGAGCAGTACGTC. Translation gives CAISPGQGVGEQYV.

J is TRBJ1-5 and V is TRBV4-2; D is undetermined. CDR3 length equals 13 residues. Trimming left V 2 bases short and J 6 bases short, with 8 bases between. The germline gives CDR1 LGHNA, CDR2 YNFKEQ. The CDR3 spells CASSQQRGQPQHF. Written as DNA, the CDR3 is TGTGCCAGCAGCCAACAACGCGGTCAGCCCCAGCATTTT.

This clonotype was observed a few times. This chain links TRBV7-9 with TRBJ2-1; 10 nucleotides line up with TRBD2. Losses at the gene ends were 1 base for V and 4 bases for J; bases not matched to a gene: 7. Germline V CDR1 and CDR2: SEHNR, FQNEAQ (reference sequence). This CDR3 contains 17 residues. CDR3 region: CASSLGVSSGGYNEQFF. In DNA form, the CDR3 reads TGTGCCAGCAGCTTAGGAGTTTCTAGCGGGGGATACAATGAGCAGTTCTTC.

This clonotype has a handful of counts. This sequence joins TRBV12-3 or TRBV12-4 and TRBJ2-1, with D perhaps matching TRBD2 (6 bases). V gave up 5 bases and J gave up 0 bases, with 11 bases separating them. The CDR3 is 15 residues long. DNA of the CDR3: TGTGCCAGCAGTGGCGGGGAAAGCTCCTACAATGAGCAGTTCTTC. Encoded protein: CASSGGESSYNEQFF.

The chain has TRBV5-1 and TRBJ2-7; D not certain. Germline assignment: CDR1 SGHRS and CDR2 YFSETQ. The CDR3 is made up of 11 amino acids. Trimming shortened V by 0 bases and J by 5 bases, and 3 bases separated the two germline ends. The DNA for the CDR3 is TGCGCCAGCAGCTTGGAGGACGAGCAGTACTTC. Translated: CASSLEDEQYF.

This clonotype has a handful of counts. The J gene is TRBJ2-1, the V gene TRBV2; 9 positions match TRBD2. The CDR3 has 16 amino acids. Looked up from germline, CDR1 is SNHLY and CDR2 is FYNNEI. V was pared by 4 bases and J by 9 bases, with 13 bases of the junction left unmatched. The CDR3 here is CASSAARGRGGSEQFF. The CDR3 DNA reads as TGTGCCAGCAGTGCAGCCCGGGGGCGGGGGGGTAGTGAGCAGTTCTTC.

This clonotype was detected a few times. The rearrangement joins TRBV12-3 or TRBV12-4 to TRBJ1-2; 9 positions match TRBD1. The length of the CDR3 is 17 residues. Trimming at V came to 4 bases and at J to 0 bases, leaving 9 bases not matched to a gene. The DNA of the CDR3 is TGTGCCAGCAGTTCGGGACAGGGAACCTCTCCTAACTATGGCTACACCTTC. As protein: CASSSGQGTSPNYGYTF.

This clonotype was observed a handful of times. The chain recombines TRBV5-6 with TRBJ1-1, with D uncertain. The V and J ends lost 4 bases and 4 bases respectively, with 11 bases between them. CDR3 length equals 13 residues. The germline CDR1 and CDR2 sequences are SGHDT and YYEEEE. This chain's CDR3 is CASSMTGPTEAFF. CDR3 DNA: TGTGCCAGCAGCATGACCGGGCCCACTGAAGCTTTCTTT.

The V and J genes are TRBV27 and TRBJ1-2; 7 bases are shared with TRBD1. J gave up 1 base and V 3 bases, and 5 bases lay outside the gene matches. The CDR3 spans 15 residues. Germline-derived CDR1 and CDR2 are MNHEY and SMNVEV (reference sequence). The DNA of the CDR3 is TGTGCCAGCAGTTTCGGGGGGACAGATAACTATGGCTACACCTTC. Translating gives CASSFGGTDNYGYTF.

The genes are TRBV7-6 and TRBJ2-1; 9 nucleotides match TRBD1. The length of the CDR3 is 12 residues. V was pared by 5 bases and J by 15 bases, with 8 bases of the junction left unmatched. Germline V CDR1 and CDR2: SGHVS, FNYEAQ. The CDR3 here is CASSASSGQGFF. The CDR3 DNA reads TGTGCCAGCAGCGCATCCTCGGGACAGGGGTTCTTC.